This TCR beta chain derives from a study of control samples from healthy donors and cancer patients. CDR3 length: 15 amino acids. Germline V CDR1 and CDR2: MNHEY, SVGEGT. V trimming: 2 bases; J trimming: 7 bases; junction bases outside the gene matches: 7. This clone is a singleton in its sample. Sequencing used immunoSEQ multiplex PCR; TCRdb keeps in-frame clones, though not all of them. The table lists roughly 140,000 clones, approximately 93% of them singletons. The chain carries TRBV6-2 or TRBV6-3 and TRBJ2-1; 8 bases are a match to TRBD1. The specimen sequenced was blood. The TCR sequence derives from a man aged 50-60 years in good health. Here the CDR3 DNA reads TGTGCCAGCAGTTACGCGGCCAGGGGGCAGAATGAGCAGTTCTTC. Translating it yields CASSYAARGQNEQFF.